The 21 T cell receptor beta chains in this list originate from one sample, sequenced in a study of Graves' ophthalmopathy and Graves' hyperthyroidism. The sequenced template was RNA, covering the TCR beta CDR3 region. Second-round multiplex PCR came after first-round RT-PCR with HTBI primers. TCRdb fed the multiplex PCR reads into MiXCR, producing one record per CDR3 protein. The data contain around 400,000 distinct CDR3 sequences, roughly 21% of them singletons. Sequenced input: peripheral blood. These receptors were obtained from a woman younger than 30 with stable Graves' hyperthyroidism.

This clonotype appeared many times. The chain recombines TRBV20-1 with TRBJ2-5, with 7 bases fitting TRBD2. CDR1 is DFQATT, CDR2 SNEGSKA, per germline (reference sequence). The trim removed 4 bases at V and 1 base at J, leaving 6 bases unmatched. The CDR3 has 14 amino acids. The DNA for the CDR3 is TGCAGTGCTAAGACGGGAGGCCCCCAAGAGACCCAGTACTTC. Amino acid sequence: CSAKTGGPQETQYF.

As concerns this clonotype: Given a much more abundant clone one base away, this may be a read error. J is TRBJ2-2 and V is TRBV15, with TRBD1 identical over 7 bases. Germline V gives CDR1 LNHNV, CDR2 YYDKDF (reference sequence). The CDR3 runs 17 residues. The CDR3 sequence is CATSRDRDSENTGELLF. CDR3 DNA: TGTGCCACCAGCAGGGATAGGGACAGCGAGAACACCGGGGAGCTGTTGTTT.

This clonotype was observed at least ten times. V is TRBV6-4 and J is TRBJ2-7; D remains unclear. Looked up from germline, CDR1 is MRHNA and CDR2 is SNTAGT. This CDR3 is 12 amino acids long. Deletions cut 10 bases from V and 4 bases from J, with 14 bases between. This CDR3 is CATESSGYEQYF. DNA for the CDR3: TGTGCCACTGAATCATCAGGTTACGAGCAGTACTTC.

In this sample, this clonotype turned up many times. The genes are TRBV5-1 and TRBJ2-2; 7 nucleotides agree with TRBD1. The length of the CDR3 is 18 residues. Trimming cost V 0 bases and J 4 bases; bases outside gene matches: 12. CDR1 is SGHRS, CDR2 YFSETQ, per germline. DNA for the CDR3: TGCGCCAGCAGCTTGGAGGGGGCAGACGGTTTAGGCACCGGGGAGCTGTTTTTT. The encoded protein is CASSLEGADGLGTGELFF.

This clonotype appeared many times. The chain has TRBV11-1 and TRBJ1-3, with a possible D match to TRBD1 (5 bases). CDR3 length equals 17 residues. The V gene lost 0 bases and the J gene lost 0 bases, with 12 bases spanning the gap. Germline CDR1 is SGHAT and CDR2 is FQDESV (reference sequence). For the CDR3, the DNA is TGTGCCAGCAGCTTAGCGATGCGGAGGGGCTCTGGAAACACCATATATTTT. Translating gives CASSLAMRRGSGNTIYF.

There are many counts of this clonotype. The chain carries TRBV11-2 and TRBJ2-7; D uncertain. The CDR3 contains 11 residues. Trimming pared 6 bases from V and 4 bases from J, leaving 7 bases between. Germline CDR1 reads SGHAT; CDR2 reads FQNNGV. The CDR3 nucleotides read TGTGCCAGCAGTTTTGTTTACGAGCAGTACTTC. Translation: CASSFVYEQYF.

The chain recombines TRBV12-3 or TRBV12-4 with TRBJ1-1, with D uncertain. Trimming stripped 2 bases from V and 1 base from J, with 8 bases between. CDR3 length: 14 residues. CDR3 sequence (DNA): TGTGCCAGCAGTTTAAGGGCAGCGAACACTGAAGCTTTCTTT. It specifies CASSLRAANTEAFF.

There are many counts of this clonotype. This chain joins TRBV12-3 or TRBV12-4 and TRBJ2-7, with D unclear. The CDR3 totals 14 residues. Trimming left V 1 base short and J 2 bases short, with 9 bases between. The CDR3 region has the DNA TGTGCCAGCAGTTTAGTACTTTCTACCTACGAGCAGTACTTC. Protein sequence: CASSLVLSTYEQYF.

This clonotype was seen ten or more times. The gene calls are TRBV2 and TRBJ1-1; 9 nucleotides align to TRBD1. Germline CDR1 and CDR2: SNHLY and FYNNEI. CDR3 length: 17 residues. With V trimmed by 2 bases and J by 1 base, 8 bases remained unmatched. The CDR3 reads CASSEMYGQGRNTEAFF. CDR3 DNA: TGTGCCAGCAGTGAAATGTACGGACAGGGGAGGAACACTGAAGCTTTCTTT.

This clonotype came up many times. The V call is TRBV28, the J call TRBJ2-5; tentatively, D is TRBD2 (6 bases). V lost 4 bases to trimming and J lost 2 bases, with 14 bases between them. The CDR3 is made up of 15 amino acids. CDR1 and CDR2 from the germline V gene are MDHEN and SYDVKM. The CDR3 nucleotides are TGTGCCAGCAGTTACCGAGCTAGCGTTCAAGAGACCCAGTACTTC. Protein product: CASSYRASVQETQYF.

This clonotype was seen at least ten times. The chain is built from TRBV20-1 and TRBJ2-7, with 8 nucleotides matching TRBD2. CDR3 size: 16 residues. The trim removed 3 bases at V and 0 bases at J, leaving 10 bases unmatched. Per the germline V gene, CDR1 is DFQATT and CDR2 is SNEGSKA (reference sequence). The CDR3 loop reads CSARGPGGGSSYEQYF. The DNA of the CDR3 is TGCAGTGCTAGGGGCCCCGGGGGGGGGAGCTCCTACGAGCAGTACTTC.

Many counts were recorded for this clonotype. This chain joins TRBV27 and TRBJ1-2; a possible D gene is TRBD1 (5 bases). The germline gives CDR1 MNHEY, CDR2 SMNVEV (reference sequence). The CDR3 is 15 residues long. V was clipped by 4 bases and J by 0 bases, with 12 bases between them. The CDR3, as DNA: TGTGCCAGCAGTTCCGTCGGGGCGTCTAACTATGGCTACACCTTC. Translating it yields CASSSVGASNYGYTF.

The sample holds many counts of this clonotype. This chain uses TRBV10-3 with TRBJ2-5; D unclear. Per germline, CDR1 ENHRY and CDR2 SYGVKD. V was shortened by 5 bases and J by 1 base, with 8 bases between the two germline ends. The CDR3 extends over 13 amino acids. The CDR3 region is CAISTLVQETQYF. CDR3 sequence (DNA): TGTGCCATCAGTACCCTCGTCCAAGAGACCCAGTACTTC.

This clonotype was observed at least ten times. This chain uses TRBV6-5 with TRBJ2-7; the D call may be TRBD1 or TRBD2 (6 bases each). The CDR3 covers 15 residues. Germline values: CDR1 MNHEY, CDR2 SVGAGI. Trimming took off 2 bases at V and 4 bases at J, with 15 bases between the two ends. The CDR3 loop reads CASSYNGGGEYEQYF. The DNA of the CDR3 is TGTGCCAGCAGTTACAACGGGGGCGGGGAATACGAGCAGTACTTC.

There are many counts of this clonotype. J is TRBJ2-5 and V is TRBV12-3 or TRBV12-4; D tentatively reads TRBD1 or TRBD2 (5 bases each). CDR3 length: 17 residues. V lost 4 bases to trimming and J lost 0 bases, with 18 bases between them. The CDR3 DNA reads as TGTGCCAGCAGTTCTCCGATTGGGGGATTGTACCAAGAGACCCAGTACTTC. Translating it yields CASSSPIGGLYQETQYF.

This clonotype appeared many times. The CDR3 DNA reads as TGCAGTGCGTTCAGGGCAGCGGGGCAAGAGACCCAGTACTTC. Protein product: CSAFRAAGQETQYF. The V and J genes are TRBV20-1 and TRBJ2-5; TRBD2 aligns across 7 bases. Germline V lookup: CDR1 DFQATT, CDR2 SNEGSKA (reference sequence). The CDR3 covers 14 residues. After removal of 6 bases from V and 2 bases from J, the junction contained 9 bases not matched to a gene.

This clonotype was detected ten times or more. CDR3 nucleotides: TGTGCCAGCAGCGCTACTCTGACAGGCGTCTATGGCTACACCTTC. It encodes CASSATLTGVYGYTF. The V call is TRBV6-6, the J call TRBJ1-2; possible D gene TRBD1, 6 bases. This CDR3 region has 15 residues. Trimming took off 6 bases at V and 4 bases at J, with 18 bases between the two ends. Germline V gene lookup returns CDR1 MNHNY and CDR2 SVGAGI (reference sequence).

V and J are TRBV5-1 and TRBJ1-3, with 9 bases fitting TRBD1. Germline CDR1 reads SGHRS; CDR2 reads YFSETQ. This CDR3 contains 17 residues. V was pared by 0 bases and J by 0 bases, with 4 bases of the junction left unmatched. The CDR3, as DNA: TGCGCCAGCAGCTTGGACAGGGGGCTCCCCTCTGGAAACACCATATATTTT. Translating it yields CASSLDRGLPSGNTIYF.

This clonotype was observed at least ten times. A clone one base away is much larger, so this may be a read error. The gene calls are TRBV12-3 or TRBV12-4 and TRBJ1-1; D may be TRBD1 (5 bases). The CDR3 contains 14 residues. V lost 7 bases, J lost 2 bases, and 14 bases lay in between. CDR3: CASTIGGTNTEAFF. As DNA, the CDR3 is TGTGCCAGCACGATCGGGGGAACTAACACTGAAGCTTTCTTT.

This clonotype was counted between two and nine times. The chain carries TRBV12-5 and TRBJ2-7; 9 bases are shared with TRBD1. J gave up 7 bases and V 4 bases, and 5 bases lay outside the gene matches. The CDR3 has 13 amino acids. The germline V gene encodes CDR1 LGHNT and CDR2 FRNRAP. The CDR3 nucleotides are TGTGCTAGTGGTTCGGGACAGGGTGGAGAGCAGTACTTC. Encoded protein: CASGSGQGGEQYF. Using reference TRBV12-5 and TRBJ2-7 for the parts outside the CDR3, the full variable domain is DARVTQTPRHKVTEMGQEVTMRCQPILGHNTVFWYRQTMMQGLELLAYFRNRAPLDDSGMPKDRFSAEMPDATLATLKIQPSEPRDSAVYFCASGSGQGGEQYFGPGTRLTVT.

There are many counts of this clonotype. The chain has TRBV12-3 or TRBV12-4 and TRBJ1-2; D is uncertain. This CDR3 comprises 12 residues. The germline V and J ends were trimmed by 1 base and 8 bases, with 8 bases remaining between them. The CDR3 region is CASSLGGFGYTF. CDR3 nucleotide sequence: TGTGCCAGCAGTTTAGGAGGGTTCGGCTACACCTTC.